This passage covers 22 T cell receptor beta chains from one sample sequenced in a study of blood T cell repertoires in COVID-19. Data came from immunoSEQ multiplex PCR; TCRdb stores just in-frame clones and leaves some out. The table shows 490,000 or so clones, with approximately 86% occurring only once. Input material: PBMCs or T cells enriched from blood (not recorded which). The source of these receptors is a woman aged 55-70 years who had recovered from COVID-19.

V is TRBV27 and J is TRBJ2-5, with 10 positions matching TRBD2. Germline V CDR1 and CDR2: MNHEY, SMNVEV (reference sequence). The ends lost 6 bases at V and 1 base at J; junction bases unmatched: 5. CDR3 length equals 15 residues. Here the CDR3 DNA reads TGTGCCAGCAGGGAACTAGCGGGGCTCCAAGAGACCCAGTACTTC. This gives the protein CASRELAGLQETQYF.

The chain uses TRBV12-5 and TRBJ1-3; no reliable D call. The CDR3 is 11 amino acids. V gave up 4 bases and J gave up 11 bases, with 9 bases separating them. Germline V gene sequence: CDR1 LGHNT, CDR2 FRNRAP. The CDR3 DNA sequence: TGTGCTAGTGGTTCGGACTTTTCCATATATTTT. Protein sequence: CASGSDFSIYF.

The chain combines TRBV6-6 with TRBJ2-2, with a weak D call TRBD1 (6 bases). The CDR3 spans 18 residues. Germline CDR1 reads MNHNY; CDR2 reads SVGAGI (reference sequence). The V and J ends lost 5 bases and 0 bases respectively, with 19 bases between them. The DNA for the CDR3 is TGTGCCAGCAGTCGGAACAGGGTCTCCCCAGCGAACACCGGGGAGCTGTTTTTT. It translates to CASSRNRVSPANTGELFF.

This chain connects TRBV7-2 to TRBJ2-3; a weak D match, TRBD1 (5 bases). There are 15 residues in the CDR3. CDR1 and CDR2 from the germline V gene are SGHTA and FQGNSA. Between the trimmed V and J ends, which lost 1 base and 1 base, there was a span of 9 bases. The CDR3 bases are TGTGCCAGCAGCTTAGAGTCCAGGGGCACAGATACGCAGTATTTT. It codes for CASSLESRGTDTQYF.

The chain has TRBV5-8 and TRBJ2-7, with D maybe TRBD2 (5 bases). Germline V gene data show CDR1 as SGHTS and CDR2 as YDEGEE. This CDR3 spans 14 amino acids. The V gene lost 0 bases and the J gene lost 2 bases, with 9 bases spanning the gap. The CDR3 region is CASSLGLGAYEQYV. CDR3 nucleotides: TGTGCCAGCAGCTTGGGGCTGGGAGCCTACGAGCAGTACGTC.

J is TRBJ2-3 and V is TRBV24-1; TRBD1 aligns across 7 bases. The CDR3 has 15 amino acids. Germline V gene sequence: CDR1 KGHDR, CDR2 SFDVKD. Trimming at V came to 5 bases and at J to 0 bases, leaving 4 bases not matched to a gene. CDR3: CATSGGTASTDTQYF. The CDR3 DNA follows: TGTGCCACCAGTGGGGGGACAGCTAGCACAGATACGCAGTATTTT.

The chain is built from TRBV12-5 and TRBJ2-7; TRBD1 matches 8 bases. V was pared by 1 base and J by 6 bases, with 14 bases of the junction left unmatched. The CDR3 consists of 17 residues. Per the germline V gene, CDR1 is LGHNT and CDR2 is FRNRAP. CDR3 residues: CASGLAVGTGPGAEQYV. CDR3 DNA sequence: TGTGCTAGTGGTTTGGCAGTTGGGACAGGCCCTGGAGCCGAGCAGTACGTC.

The chain links TRBV5-1 to TRBJ2-2; tentatively, D is TRBD2 (5 bases). The germline V and J ends were trimmed by 0 bases and 5 bases, with 11 bases remaining between them. Per the germline V gene, CDR1 is SGHRS and CDR2 is YFSETQ. The CDR3 is 15 amino acids. DNA for the CDR3: TGCGCCAGCAGCTTGGGAGGGCCACCGACCGGGGAGCTGTTTTTT. Translation gives CASSLGGPPTGELFF.

The rearrangement uses TRBV24-1 and TRBJ2-5; TRBD2 might be the D (5 bases). V was pared by 3 bases and J by 2 bases, with 21 bases between. The CDR3 has 18 residues. Germline CDR1 KGHDR, CDR2 SFDVKD. CDR3: CATSDPSGEGSSQETQYF. Here the CDR3 DNA reads TGTGCCACCAGTGATCCCAGCGGAGAAGGGTCATCACAAGAGACCCAGTACTTC.

V gene TRBV19 combines with J gene TRBJ1-5, with TRBD1 as a possible D gene (5 bases). V was pared by 4 bases and J by 5 bases, with 21 bases between. Germline values: CDR1 LNHDA, CDR2 SQIVND (reference sequence). The CDR3 spans 17 residues. This chain's CDR3 is CASSTYSRTSPHQPQHF. CDR3 nucleotides: TGTGCCAGTAGTACATACTCTCGGACATCCCCACATCAGCCCCAGCATTTT.

The rearrangement joins TRBV27 to TRBJ1-1; no firm D call. CDR1 is MNHEY and CDR2 is SMNVEV in the germline V gene (reference sequence). V dropped 6 bases and J dropped 4 bases, with 15 bases sitting between them. This CDR3 contains 14 residues. CDR3 loop: CASSLTAFGTEAFF. CDR3 nucleotides: TGTGCCAGCAGCCTAACAGCATTCGGCACTGAAGCTTTCTTT.

This clone was counted a single time. This sequence joins TRBV6-5 and TRBJ2-1, with 10 bases identical to TRBD2. This CDR3 has 15 residues. CDR1 and CDR2 from the germline V gene are MNHEY and SVGAGI. With 6 bases clipped from V and 7 bases from J, the junction kept 9 bases outside the gene matches. The CDR3 loop is CASRQGLARENEQFF. The CDR3 nucleotides read TGTGCCAGCAGGCAGGGACTAGCGAGGGAAAATGAGCAGTTCTTC.

The chain joins TRBV4-1 to TRBJ1-1; D is uncertain. Between the trimmed V and J ends, which lost 1 base and 0 bases, there was a span of 3 bases. The length of the CDR3 is 13 residues. Germline V gives CDR1 MGHRA, CDR2 YSYEKL. The chain's CDR3 is CASSQVVNTEAFF. The CDR3 bases are TGCGCCAGCAGCCAAGTAGTGAACACTGAAGCTTTCTTT.

V and J are TRBV2 and TRBJ2-6, with TRBD1 matching 7 bases. Trimming took 7 bases from V and 3 from J; bases not matched to a gene: 6. CDR1 SNHLY and CDR2 FYNNEI come from the germline V gene. The CDR3 loop spans 15 amino acids. CDR3: CASILDRDGANVLTF. CDR3 bases: TGTGCCAGCATCTTAGACAGGGATGGGGCCAACGTCCTGACTTTC.

The chain recombines TRBV5-1 with TRBJ2-4; 7 positions agree with TRBD2. The CDR3 runs to 15 residues. The germline V gene encodes CDR1 SGHRS and CDR2 YFSETQ. V shed 0 bases, J shed 5 bases, and the junction held 5 bases outside the gene matches. The CDR3 DNA is TGCGCCAGCAGCTTGGGACCGAGCGGGGAAAACATTCAGTACTTC. It encodes CASSLGPSGENIQYF.

The rearrangement uses TRBV6-1 and TRBJ1-1, with D unresolved. V was pared by 0 bases and J by 1 base, with 9 bases between. Germline lookup yields CDR1 MNHNS and CDR2 SASEGT. The CDR3 sequence is 15 residues long. The CDR3 region has the DNA TGTGCCAGCAGTGAAGCCCAACTAGGGAACACTGAAGCTTTCTTT. Its protein is CASSEAQLGNTEAFF.

To note about this clone: The junction departs from germline at one end; a sequencing error may be responsible. This chain links TRBV24-1 with TRBJ2-2, with D maybe TRBD1 (7 bases). Germline CDR1 KGHDR, CDR2 SFDVKD. This CDR3 spans 14 amino acids. The CDR3 DNA is TGTGCCTCCAGCAGGGGGGCCGGCACCGGGGAGCTGTTTTTT. This sequence encodes CASSRGAGTGELFF.

V gene TRBV10-1 combines with J gene TRBJ2-5; 11 nucleotides align to TRBD2. V shed 2 bases and J 1 base; nucleotides not matched to a gene: 9. Germline values: CDR1 WNHNN, CDR2 SYGVQD (reference sequence). The CDR3 sequence is 18 residues long. The CDR3 DNA sequence: TGCGCCAGCAGTGAGGGGGGCCTAGCGGGGGGCGTCCAAGAGACCCAGTACTTC. The encoded protein is CASSEGGLAGGVQETQYF.

This chain joins TRBV12-5 and TRBJ2-5; a possible D gene is TRBD1 (6 bases). This CDR3 comprises 13 residues. V lost 3 bases to trimming and J lost 3 bases, with 8 bases between them. CDR1 and CDR2 from the germline V gene are LGHNT and FRNRAP. The CDR3 bases are TGTGCTAGTGGTTTTTCAGGGGAAGAGACCCAGTACTTC. The encoded protein is CASGFSGEETQYF.

J is TRBJ1-3 and V is TRBV24-1, with D unclear. V dropped 2 bases and J dropped 2 bases, with 6 bases sitting between them. The CDR3 runs 14 residues. Germline V lookup: CDR1 KGHDR, CDR2 SFDVKD. This CDR3 reads CATSDSGAGNTIYF. The CDR3 nucleotides read TGTGCCACCAGTGATTCCGGGGCTGGAAACACCATATATTTT.

This clone was observed a few times. V is TRBV6-5 and J is TRBJ1-3; TRBD1 matches 8 bases. This CDR3 is 11 amino acids long. The trim removed 6 bases at V and 15 bases at J, leaving 7 bases unmatched. The V gene's germline CDR1 is MNHEY and CDR2 SVGAGI. CDR3 in DNA: TGTGCCAGCAGCTCCGGACAGGGAGCATATTTT. Amino acid sequence: CASSSGQGAYF.

The chain recombines TRBV5-1 with TRBJ1-4; 7 bases are a match to TRBD1. The V segment lost 0 bases and the J segment 7 bases; nucleotides outside the gene matches: 6. Germline V gene sequence: CDR1 SGHRS, CDR2 YFSETQ. The CDR3 has 15 residues. The CDR3 reads CASSLATGNFEKLFF. CDR3 nucleotides: TGCGCCAGCAGCTTGGCGACAGGGAATTTTGAAAAACTGTTTTTT. Using reference TRBV5-1 and TRBJ1-4 for the parts outside the CDR3, the full variable domain is KAGVTQTPRYLIKTRGQQVTLSCSPISGHRSVSWYQQTPGQGLQFLFEYFSETQRNKGNFPGRFSGRQFSNSRSEMNVSTLELGDSALYLCASSLATGNFEKLFFGSGTQLSVL.